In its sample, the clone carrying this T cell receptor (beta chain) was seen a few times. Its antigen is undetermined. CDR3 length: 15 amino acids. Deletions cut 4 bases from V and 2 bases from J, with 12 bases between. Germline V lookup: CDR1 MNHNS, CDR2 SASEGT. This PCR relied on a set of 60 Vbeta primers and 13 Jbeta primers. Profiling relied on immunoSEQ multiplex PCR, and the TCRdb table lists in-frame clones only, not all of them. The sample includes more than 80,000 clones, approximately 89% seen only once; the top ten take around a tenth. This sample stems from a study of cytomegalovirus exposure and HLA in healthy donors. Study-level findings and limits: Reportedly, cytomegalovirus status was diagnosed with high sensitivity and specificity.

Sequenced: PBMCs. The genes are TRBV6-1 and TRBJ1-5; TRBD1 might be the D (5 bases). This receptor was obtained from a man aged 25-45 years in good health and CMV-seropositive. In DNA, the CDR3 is TGTGCCAGCAGTGGTTGGGGGGAAGGCAATCAGCCCCAGCATTTT. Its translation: CASSGWGEGNQPQHF.